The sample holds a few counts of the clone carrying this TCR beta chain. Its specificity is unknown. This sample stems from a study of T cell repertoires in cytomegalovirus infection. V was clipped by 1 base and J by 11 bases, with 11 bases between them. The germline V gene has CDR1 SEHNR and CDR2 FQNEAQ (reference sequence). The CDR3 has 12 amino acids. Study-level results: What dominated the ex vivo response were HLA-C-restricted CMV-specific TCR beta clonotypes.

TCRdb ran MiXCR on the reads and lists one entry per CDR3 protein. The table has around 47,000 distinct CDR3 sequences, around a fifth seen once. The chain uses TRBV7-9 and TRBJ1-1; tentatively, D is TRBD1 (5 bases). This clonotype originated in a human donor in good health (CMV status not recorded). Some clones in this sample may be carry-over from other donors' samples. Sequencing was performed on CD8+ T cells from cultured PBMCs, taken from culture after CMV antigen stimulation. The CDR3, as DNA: TGTGCCAGCAGCTTAGGACAGCGTGAGGCTTTCTTT. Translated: CASSLGQREAFF.